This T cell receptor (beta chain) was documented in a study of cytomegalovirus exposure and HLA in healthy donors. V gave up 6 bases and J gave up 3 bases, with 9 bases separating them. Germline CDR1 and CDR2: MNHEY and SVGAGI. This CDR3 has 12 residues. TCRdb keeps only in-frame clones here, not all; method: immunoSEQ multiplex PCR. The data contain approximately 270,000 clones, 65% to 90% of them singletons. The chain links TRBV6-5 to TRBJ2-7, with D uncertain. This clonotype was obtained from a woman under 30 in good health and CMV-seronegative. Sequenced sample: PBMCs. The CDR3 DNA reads TGTGCCAGCAGGACTCCCTACTACGAGCAGTACTTC. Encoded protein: CASRTPYYEQYF.